The source of this T cell receptor beta chain is a study of Ad26.COV2.S vaccination and SARS-CoV-2 variants. Study results and limitations: There was reportedly substantial breadth in spike-specific CD8+ and CD4+ T cell responses after vaccination.

Treatment denoted: 15 to 20 received Ad26.COV2.S at low or high dose, single or two shots; 5 received placebo; per-sample allocation not given. The investigators took samples on day 63 after the first vaccine or placebo injection. A Boston donor was an adult aged 18-55 years. Germline-derived CDR1 and CDR2 are LNHDA and SQIVND (reference sequence). V lost 4 bases and J 0 bases, leaving 15 bases between the germline ends. The CDR3 has 16 residues. Sequenced by immunoSEQ multiplex PCR; TCRdb stores in-frame clones only, minus some. The sample consists of about 680,000 clones, 89% of them appearing once. About this clone: Its antigen remains unknown.

The J gene is TRBJ1-1, the V gene TRBV19; D not certain. The origin of this receptor is a person between 18 and 65 years old who received the Ad26.COV2.S COVID-19 vaccine or a placebo. Sequenced here: peripheral blood, sampled in a trial of Ad26.COV2.S vaccine versus placebo. CDR3 loop: CASSKMRGSLNTEAFF. CDR3 nucleotide sequence: TGTGCCAGTAGTAAAATGCGAGGGTCGCTGAACACTGAAGCTTTCTTT.